The 6 T cell receptor beta chains below all came from one sample that was sequenced in a study of regulatory T cells in long-lasting Graves disease. The sample's time point: newly diagnosed GD, antithyroid drugs for less than 3 months. Generation of the TCR library employed RNA extracted from PBMCs. Libraries of TCR beta came from iRepertoire HTBI primers plus Arm-PCR of CDR3 regions. TCRdb called the multiplex PCR reads again in MiXCR, with one record for every CDR3 protein. The sample holds a few hundred thousand distinct CDR3 sequences, about 20% seen once. This same sample was also taken into another study, of T cells in Graves' hyperthyroidism and ophthalmopathy.

Material: peripheral blood mononuclear cells (PBMCs), obtained at new diagnosis, from a patient treated with antithyroid drugs. These receptors all stem from a woman younger than 45 with Graves disease.

CDR3 region: CASSLRQDSGNTIYF. The CDR3 DNA follows: TGTGCCAGCTCGCTCAGACAGGATTCTGGAAACACCATATATTTT. The V and J genes are TRBV18 and TRBJ1-3; perhaps TRBD1 as D (6 bases). CDR3 size: 15 residues. Looked up from germline, CDR1 is KGHSH and CDR2 is LQKENI. Trimming stripped 6 bases from V and 1 base from J, with 13 bases between.

This clonotype was picked up many times. The V gene is TRBV11-2, the J gene TRBJ2-2; TRBD1 might be the D (6 bases). Germline V CDR1 and CDR2: SGHAT, FQNNGV. CDR3 length equals 18 residues. V was clipped by 5 bases and J by 2 bases, with 21 bases between them. Here the CDR3 reads CASSTIALGGLNTGELFF. The CDR3 nucleotides read TGTGCCAGCAGCACCATAGCATTAGGGGGATTAAACACCGGGGAGCTGTTTTTT.

There are many counts of this clonotype. For the CDR3, the DNA is TGTGCCAGTAGTATGAGGACTAGCGGGGGGGCGTCTCATTACAATGAGCAGTTCTTC. Translated: CASSMRTSGGASHYNEQFF. This chain connects TRBV19 to TRBJ2-1; TRBD2 matches at 15 bases. Germline CDR1 reads LNHDA; CDR2 reads SQIVND (reference sequence). The J segment lost 4 bases and the V segment lost 3 bases, leaving 10 bases of the junction unmatched. This CDR3 spans 19 amino acids.

This clonotype was recorded at least ten times. The chain links TRBV9 to TRBJ1-4; 8 nucleotides line up with TRBD1. Trimming at V came to 2 bases and at J to 8 bases, leaving 8 bases not matched to a gene. Germline V CDR1 and CDR2: SGDLS, YYNGEE. The CDR3 covers 15 residues. The CDR3 loop reads CASSVSGQGWEKLFF. CDR3 DNA sequence: TGTGCCAGCAGCGTTTCCGGACAGGGTTGGGAAAAACTGTTTTTT. The full variable domain, its missing parts supplied by reference TRBV9 and TRBJ1-4, is DSGVTQTPKHLITATGQRVTLRCSPRSGDLSVYWYQQSLDQGLQFLIQYYNGEERAKGNILERFSAQQFPDLHSELNLSSLELGDSALYFCASSVSGQGWEKLFFGSGTQLSVL.

A word on this clonotype: A far larger clone is a single base away, which makes a read error likely. The rearrangement links TRBV11-3 to TRBJ1-1; a weak D match, TRBD1 (5 bases). Per germline, CDR1 SGHNT and CDR2 YENEEA. The germline V and J ends were trimmed by 0 bases and 4 bases, with 15 bases remaining between them. This CDR3 has 16 amino acids. This CDR3 is CASSLDGGVSGTEAFF. The CDR3 nucleotides are TGTGCCAGCAGCTTAGATGGGGGGGTGTCAGGCACTGAAGCTTTCTTT.

This clonotype came up many times. The chain couples TRBV12-3 or TRBV12-4 to TRBJ2-6, with TRBD1 as a possible D gene (6 bases). V was clipped by 0 bases and J by 4 bases, with 16 bases between them. The CDR3 extends over 18 amino acids. DNA for the CDR3: TGTGCCAGCAGTTTAGCGCGTGGGGCAGGGGCCGGGGCCAACGTCCTGACTTTC. Its protein is CASSLARGAGAGANVLTF.